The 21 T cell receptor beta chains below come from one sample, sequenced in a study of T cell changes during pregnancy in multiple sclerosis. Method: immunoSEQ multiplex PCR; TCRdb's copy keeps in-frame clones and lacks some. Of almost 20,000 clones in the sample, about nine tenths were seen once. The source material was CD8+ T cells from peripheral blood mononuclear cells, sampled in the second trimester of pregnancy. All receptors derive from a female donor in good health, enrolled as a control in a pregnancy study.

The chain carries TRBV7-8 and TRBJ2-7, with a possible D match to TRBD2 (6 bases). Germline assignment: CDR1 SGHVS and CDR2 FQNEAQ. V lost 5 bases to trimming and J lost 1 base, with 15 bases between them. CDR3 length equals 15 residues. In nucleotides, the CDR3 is TGTGCCAGCAGCCCCTATGGGACTTCTTCCTACGAGCAGTACTTC. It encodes CASSPYGTSSYEQYF.

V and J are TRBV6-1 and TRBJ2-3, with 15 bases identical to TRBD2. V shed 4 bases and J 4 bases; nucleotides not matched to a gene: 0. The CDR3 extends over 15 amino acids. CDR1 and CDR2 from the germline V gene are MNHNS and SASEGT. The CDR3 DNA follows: TGTGCCAGCAGTGGGACTAGCGGGGGGGCAGATACGCAGTATTTT. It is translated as CASSGTSGGADTQYF.

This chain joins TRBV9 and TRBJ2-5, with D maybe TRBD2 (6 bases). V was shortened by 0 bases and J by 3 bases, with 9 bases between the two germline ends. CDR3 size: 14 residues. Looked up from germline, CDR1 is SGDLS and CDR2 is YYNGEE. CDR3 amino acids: CASSVAGVKETQYF. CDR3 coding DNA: TGTGCCAGCAGCGTAGCGGGGGTTAAAGAGACCCAGTACTTC.

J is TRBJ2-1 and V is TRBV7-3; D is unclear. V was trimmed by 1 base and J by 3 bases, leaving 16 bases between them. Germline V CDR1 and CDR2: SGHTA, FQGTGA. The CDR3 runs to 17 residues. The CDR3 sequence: CASSLMSRLAVYNEQFF. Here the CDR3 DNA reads TGTGCCAGCAGCTTAATGTCACGGCTGGCGGTCTACAATGAGCAGTTCTTC.

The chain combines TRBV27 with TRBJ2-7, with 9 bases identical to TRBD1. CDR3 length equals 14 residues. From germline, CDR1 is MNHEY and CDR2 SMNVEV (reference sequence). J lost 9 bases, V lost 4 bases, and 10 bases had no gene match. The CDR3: CASSSGQGLTWQYF. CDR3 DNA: TGTGCCAGCAGTTCGGGACAGGGCCTTACATGGCAGTACTTC.

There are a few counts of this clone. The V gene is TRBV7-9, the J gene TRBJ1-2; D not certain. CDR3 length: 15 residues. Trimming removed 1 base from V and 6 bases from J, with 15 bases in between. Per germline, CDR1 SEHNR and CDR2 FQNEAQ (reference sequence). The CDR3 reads CASSLGSGMVDGYTF. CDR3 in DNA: TGTGCCAGCAGCTTAGGTTCGGGGATGGTGGATGGCTACACCTTC.

The DNA of the CDR3 is TGTGCCAGCAGTTTAGACATGGAAGCGGGGGAGCAGTACTTC. This translates into CASSLDMEAGEQYF. The chain joins TRBV28 to TRBJ2-7; 7 bases are a match to TRBD2. V lost 2 bases, J lost 7 bases, and 8 bases stayed unmatched. CDR1 is MDHEN, CDR2 SYDVKM, per germline. This CDR3 has 14 residues.

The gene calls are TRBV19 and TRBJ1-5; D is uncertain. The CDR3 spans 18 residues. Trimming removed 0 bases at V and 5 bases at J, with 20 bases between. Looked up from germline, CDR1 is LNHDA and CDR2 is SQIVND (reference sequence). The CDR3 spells CASSIDHAGGGLDQPQHF. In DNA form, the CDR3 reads TGTGCCAGTAGTATAGATCATGCGGGAGGAGGGTTAGATCAGCCCCAGCATTTT.

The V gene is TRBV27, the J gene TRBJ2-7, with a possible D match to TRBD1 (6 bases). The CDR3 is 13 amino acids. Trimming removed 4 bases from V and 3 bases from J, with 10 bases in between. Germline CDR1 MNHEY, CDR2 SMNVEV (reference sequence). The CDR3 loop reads CASSSRGGYEQYF. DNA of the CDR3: TGTGCCAGCAGTTCCAGGGGCGGCTACGAGCAGTACTTC.

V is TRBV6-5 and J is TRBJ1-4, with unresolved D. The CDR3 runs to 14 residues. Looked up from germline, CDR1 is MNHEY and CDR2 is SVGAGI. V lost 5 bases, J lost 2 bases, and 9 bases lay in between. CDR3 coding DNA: TGTGCCAGCAGTCAAACACCGACTAATGAAAAACTGTTTTTT. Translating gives CASSQTPTNEKLFF.

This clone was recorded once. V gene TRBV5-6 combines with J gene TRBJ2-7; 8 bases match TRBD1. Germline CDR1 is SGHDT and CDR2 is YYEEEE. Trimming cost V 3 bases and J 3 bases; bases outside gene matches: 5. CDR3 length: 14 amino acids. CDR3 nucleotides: TGTGCCAGCAGCTGGCGACAGGGGAGCTACGAGCAGTACTTC. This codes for CASSWRQGSYEQYF. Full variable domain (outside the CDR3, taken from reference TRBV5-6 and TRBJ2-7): DAGVTQSPTHLIKTRGQQVTLRCSPKSGHDTVSWYQQALGQGPQFIFQYYEEEERQRGNFPDRFSGHQFPNYSSELNVNALLLGDSALYLCASSWRQGSYEQYFGPGTRLTVT.

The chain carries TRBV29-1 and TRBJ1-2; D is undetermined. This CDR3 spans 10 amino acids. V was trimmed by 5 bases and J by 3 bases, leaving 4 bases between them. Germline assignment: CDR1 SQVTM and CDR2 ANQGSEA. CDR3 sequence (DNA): TGCAGCGTTTCAGACTATGGCTACACCTTC. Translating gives CSVSDYGYTF.

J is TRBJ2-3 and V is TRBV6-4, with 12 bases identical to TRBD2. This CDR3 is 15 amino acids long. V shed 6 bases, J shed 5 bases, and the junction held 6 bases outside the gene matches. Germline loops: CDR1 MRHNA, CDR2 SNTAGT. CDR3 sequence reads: CASSATSGSLDTQYF. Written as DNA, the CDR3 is TGTGCCAGCAGCGCGACTAGCGGGAGTCTAGATACGCAGTATTTT.

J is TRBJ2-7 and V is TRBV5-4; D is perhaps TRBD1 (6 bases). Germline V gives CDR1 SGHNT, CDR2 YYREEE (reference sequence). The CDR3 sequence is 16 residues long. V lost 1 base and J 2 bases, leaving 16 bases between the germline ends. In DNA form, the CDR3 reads TGTGCCAGCAGCTTGACAGGGCTTGGGATTACCTACGAGCAGTACTTC. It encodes CASSLTGLGITYEQYF.

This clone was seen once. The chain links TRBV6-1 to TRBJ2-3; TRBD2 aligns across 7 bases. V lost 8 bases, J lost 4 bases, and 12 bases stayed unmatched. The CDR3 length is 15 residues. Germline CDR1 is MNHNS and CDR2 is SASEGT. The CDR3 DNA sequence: TGTGCCAGCGTGTTAGAAGCGGGAATGGCAGATACGCAGTATTTT. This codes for CASVLEAGMADTQYF.

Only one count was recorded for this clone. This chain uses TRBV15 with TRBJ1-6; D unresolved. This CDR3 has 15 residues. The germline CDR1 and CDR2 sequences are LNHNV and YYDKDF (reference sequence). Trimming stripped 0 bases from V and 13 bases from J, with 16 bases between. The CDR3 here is CATSRDRNKAVPLHF. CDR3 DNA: TGTGCCACCAGCAGAGATCGAAACAAAGCGGTGCCCCTCCACTTT. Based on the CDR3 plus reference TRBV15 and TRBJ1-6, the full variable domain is DAMVIQNPRYQVTQFGKPVTLSCSQTLNHNVMYWYQQKSSQAPKLLFHYYDKDFNNEADTPDNFQSRRPNTSFCFLDIRSPGLGDTAMYLCATSRDRNKAVPLHFGNGTRLTVT.

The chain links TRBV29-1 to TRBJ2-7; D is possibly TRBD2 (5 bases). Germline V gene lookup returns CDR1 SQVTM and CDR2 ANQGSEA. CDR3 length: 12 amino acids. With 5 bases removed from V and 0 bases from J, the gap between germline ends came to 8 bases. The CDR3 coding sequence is TGCAGCGTTCTAGCTATCTCCTACGAGCAGTACTTC. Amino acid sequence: CSVLAISYEQYF.

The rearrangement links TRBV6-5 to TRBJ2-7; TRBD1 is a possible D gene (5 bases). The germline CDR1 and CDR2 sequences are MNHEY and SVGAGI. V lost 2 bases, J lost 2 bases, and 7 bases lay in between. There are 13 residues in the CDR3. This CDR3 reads CASSYDSTYEQYF. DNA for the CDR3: TGTGCCAGCAGTTACGACAGCACCTACGAGCAGTACTTC.

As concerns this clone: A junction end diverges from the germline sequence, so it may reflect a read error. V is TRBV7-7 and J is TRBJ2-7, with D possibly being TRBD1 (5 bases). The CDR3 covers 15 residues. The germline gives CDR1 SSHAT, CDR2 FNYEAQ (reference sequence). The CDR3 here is CASSPVTGAPYEQYF. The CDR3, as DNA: TGTGCTAGCAGCCCGGTAACTGGGGCCCCCTACGAGCAGTACTTC.

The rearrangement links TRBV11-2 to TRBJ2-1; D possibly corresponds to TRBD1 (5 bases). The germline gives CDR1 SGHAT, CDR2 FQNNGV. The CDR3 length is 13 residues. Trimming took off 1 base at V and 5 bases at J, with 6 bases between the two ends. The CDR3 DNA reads TGTGCCAGCAGCTTAGCAGGGCACAATGAGCAGTTCTTC. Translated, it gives CASSLAGHNEQFF.

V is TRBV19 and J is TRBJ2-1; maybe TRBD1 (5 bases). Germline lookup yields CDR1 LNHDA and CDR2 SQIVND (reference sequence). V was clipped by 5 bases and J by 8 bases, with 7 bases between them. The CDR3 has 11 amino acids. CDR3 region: CASSVRDEQFF. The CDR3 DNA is TGTGCCAGTAGTGTCAGGGATGAGCAGTTCTTC.